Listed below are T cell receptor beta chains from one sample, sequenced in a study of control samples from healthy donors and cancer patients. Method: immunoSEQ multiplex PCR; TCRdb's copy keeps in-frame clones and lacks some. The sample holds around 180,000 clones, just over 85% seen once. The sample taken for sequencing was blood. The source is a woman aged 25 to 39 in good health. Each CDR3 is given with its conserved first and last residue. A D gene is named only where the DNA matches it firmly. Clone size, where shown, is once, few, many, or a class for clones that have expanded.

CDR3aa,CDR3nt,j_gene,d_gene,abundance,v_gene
CASSVRRVLQETQYF,TGTGCCAGCAGCGTACGCAGGGTTTTACAAGAGACCCAGTACTTC,TRBJ2-5,.,.,TRBV3-1/TRBV3-2
CAWAGSPWDTQYF,TGTGCCTGGGCCGGGTCCCCCTGGGATACGCAGTATTTT,TRBJ2-3,.,.,TRBV30
CASSLGGAGYEQYF,TGTGCCAGCAGTTTGGGCGGGGCGGGATACGAGCAGTACTTC,TRBJ2-7,.,.,TRBV27
CASLGRARNSPLHF,TGTGCCAGCCTCGGGCGGGCCCGTAATTCACCCCTCCACTTT,TRBJ1-6,.,.,TRBV2
CASSLVGGSTYEQYF,TGTGCCAGCAGCTTGGTGGGAGGAAGCACCTACGAGCAGTACTTC,TRBJ2-7,.,.,TRBV5-6
CASSVVWSSGNTIYF,TGTGCCAGCAGTGTGGTTTGGAGCTCTGGAAACACCATATATTTT,TRBJ1-3,.,.,TRBV2
CASSLGGAGYTF,TGTGCCAGCAGCTTAGGAGGGGCTGGCTACACCTTC,TRBJ1-2,.,.,TRBV7-9
CASSLAGGLGGEQYF,TGTGCCAGCAGCTTAGCAGGGGGCCTCGGAGGCGAGCAGTACTTC,TRBJ2-7,TRBD1,.,TRBV7-9
CASSTDRASYNEQFF,TGTGCCAGCAGTACCGACAGGGCTTCCTACAATGAGCAGTTCTTC,TRBJ2-1,TRBD1,.,TRBV2
CASSQVREEGNTIYF,TGTGCCAGCAGCCAAGTCCGGGAGGAGGGAAACACCATATATTTT,TRBJ1-3,.,few,TRBV4-2
CASSLAGAGGSSYNEQFF,TGTGCCAGCAGCTTGGCCGGTGCGGGCGGCAGCTCCTACAATGAGCAGTTCTTC,TRBJ2-1,.,.,TRBV5-4